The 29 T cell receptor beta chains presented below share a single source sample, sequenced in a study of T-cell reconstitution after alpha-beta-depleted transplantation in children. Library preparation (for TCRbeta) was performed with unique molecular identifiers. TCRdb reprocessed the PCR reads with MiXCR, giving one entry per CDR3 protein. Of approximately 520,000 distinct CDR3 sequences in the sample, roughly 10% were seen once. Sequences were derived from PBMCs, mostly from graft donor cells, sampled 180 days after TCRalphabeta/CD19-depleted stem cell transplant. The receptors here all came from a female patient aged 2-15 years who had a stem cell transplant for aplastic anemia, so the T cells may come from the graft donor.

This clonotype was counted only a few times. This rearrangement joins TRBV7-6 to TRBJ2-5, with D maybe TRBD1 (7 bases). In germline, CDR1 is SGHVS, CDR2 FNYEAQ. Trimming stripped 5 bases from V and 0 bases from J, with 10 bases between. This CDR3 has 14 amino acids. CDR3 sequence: CASSPGGNQETQYF. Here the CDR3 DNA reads TGTGCCAGCAGCCCAGGGGGGAACCAAGAGACCCAGTACTTC.

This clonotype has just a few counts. CDR3 amino acids: CASSFHGGDTEAFF. The CDR3, as DNA: TGTGCCAGCAGCTTCCACGGTGGGGACACTGAAGCTTTCTTT. The chain combines TRBV7-9 with TRBJ1-1; D unresolved. The CDR3 totals 14 residues. Trimming left V 3 bases short and J 3 bases short, with 11 bases between. The V gene's germline CDR1 is SEHNR and CDR2 FQNEAQ (reference sequence). The full variable domain, its missing parts supplied by reference TRBV7-9 and TRBJ1-1, is DTGVSQNPRHKITKRGQNVTFRCDPISEHNRLYWYRQTLGQGPEFLTYFQNEAQLEKSRLLSDRFSAERPKGSFSTLEIQRTEQGDSAMYLCASSFHGGDTEAFFGQGTRLTVV.

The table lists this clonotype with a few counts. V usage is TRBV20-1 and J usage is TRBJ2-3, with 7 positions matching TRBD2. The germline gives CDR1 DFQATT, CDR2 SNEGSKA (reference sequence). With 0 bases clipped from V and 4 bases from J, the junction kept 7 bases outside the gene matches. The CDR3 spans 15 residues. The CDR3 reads CSARDGGRAADTQYF. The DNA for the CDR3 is TGCAGTGCTAGAGATGGTGGGAGGGCGGCAGATACGCAGTATTTT.

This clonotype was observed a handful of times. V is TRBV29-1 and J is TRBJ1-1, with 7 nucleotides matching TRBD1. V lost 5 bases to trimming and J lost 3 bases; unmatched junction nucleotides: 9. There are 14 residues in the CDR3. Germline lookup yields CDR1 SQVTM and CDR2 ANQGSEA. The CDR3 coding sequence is TGCAGCGTTTCCTCGACAGGGACCTACACTGAAGCTTTCTTT. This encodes CSVSSTGTYTEAFF.

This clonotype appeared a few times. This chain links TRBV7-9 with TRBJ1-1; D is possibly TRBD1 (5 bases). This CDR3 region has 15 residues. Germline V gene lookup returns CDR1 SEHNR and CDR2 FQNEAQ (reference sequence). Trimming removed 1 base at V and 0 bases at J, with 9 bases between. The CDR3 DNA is TGTGCCAGCAGCTTAGTGACAGCGGTGAACACTGAAGCTTTCTTT. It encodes CASSLVTAVNTEAFF.

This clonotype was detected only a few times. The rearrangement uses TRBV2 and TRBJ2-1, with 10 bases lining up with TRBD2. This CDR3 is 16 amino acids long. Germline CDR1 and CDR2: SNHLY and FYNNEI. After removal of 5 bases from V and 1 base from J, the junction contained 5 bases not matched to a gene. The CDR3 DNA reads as TGTGCCAGCAGTCGACTAGCGGGCTATTCCTACAATGAGCAGTTCTTC. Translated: CASSRLAGYSYNEQFF.

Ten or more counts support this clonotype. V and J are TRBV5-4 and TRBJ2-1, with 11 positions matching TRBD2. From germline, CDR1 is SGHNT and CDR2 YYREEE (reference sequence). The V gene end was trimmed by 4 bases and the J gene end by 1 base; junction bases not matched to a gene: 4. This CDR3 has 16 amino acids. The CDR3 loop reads CASSAGLAASYNEQFF. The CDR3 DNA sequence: TGTGCCAGCAGCGCGGGACTAGCGGCGTCCTACAATGAGCAGTTCTTC.

CDR3 in DNA: TGTGCCAGCAGCGCCGACAAGGAGCCTAACACTGAAGCTTTCTTT. Encoded protein: CASSADKEPNTEAFF. The chain joins TRBV7-2 to TRBJ1-1; D is undetermined. The CDR3 spans 15 residues. The V and J ends lost 5 bases and 2 bases respectively, with 15 bases between them. CDR1 SGHTA and CDR2 FQGNSA come from the germline V gene.

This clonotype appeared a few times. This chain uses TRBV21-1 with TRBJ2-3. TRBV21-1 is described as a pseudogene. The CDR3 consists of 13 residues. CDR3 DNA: TGTGCCAGCAGCAAATGGGTGACAGATACGCAGTATTTT. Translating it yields CASSKWVTDTQYF.

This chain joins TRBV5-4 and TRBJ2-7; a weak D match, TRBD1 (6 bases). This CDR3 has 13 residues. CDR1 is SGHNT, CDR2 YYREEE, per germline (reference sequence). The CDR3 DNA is TGTGCCATCAGCTTGGGACACCTCTACGAGCAGTACGTC. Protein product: CAISLGHLYEQYV.

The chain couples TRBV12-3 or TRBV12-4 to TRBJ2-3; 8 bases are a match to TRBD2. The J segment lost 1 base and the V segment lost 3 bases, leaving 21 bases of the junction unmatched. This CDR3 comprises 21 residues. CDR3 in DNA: TGTGCCAGCAGTTTTACAGGGATTCAGCGGGAGTTGGCTCCTCGCACAGATACGCAGTATTTT. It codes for CASSFTGIQRELAPRTDTQYF.

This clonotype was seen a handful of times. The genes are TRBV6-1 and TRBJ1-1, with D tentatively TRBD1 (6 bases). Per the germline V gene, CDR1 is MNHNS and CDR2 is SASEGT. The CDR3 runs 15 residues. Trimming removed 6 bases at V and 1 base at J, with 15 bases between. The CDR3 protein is CASSQQGAPNTEAFF. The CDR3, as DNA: TGTGCCAGCAGCCAACAGGGCGCTCCGAACACTGAAGCTTTCTTT.

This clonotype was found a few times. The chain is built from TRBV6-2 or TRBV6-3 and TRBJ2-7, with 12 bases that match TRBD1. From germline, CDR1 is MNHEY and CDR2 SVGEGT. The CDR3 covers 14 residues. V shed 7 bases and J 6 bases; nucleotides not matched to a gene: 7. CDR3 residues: CASKGGQGASEQYF. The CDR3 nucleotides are TGTGCCAGCAAGGGGGGACAGGGGGCCTCCGAGCAGTACTTC.

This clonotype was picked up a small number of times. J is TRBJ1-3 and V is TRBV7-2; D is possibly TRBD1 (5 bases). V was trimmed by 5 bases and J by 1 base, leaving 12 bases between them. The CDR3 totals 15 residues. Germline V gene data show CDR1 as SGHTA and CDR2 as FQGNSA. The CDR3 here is CASSLPGLSGNTIYF. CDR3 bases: TGTGCCAGCAGCCTCCCAGGGCTGTCTGGAAACACCATATATTTT. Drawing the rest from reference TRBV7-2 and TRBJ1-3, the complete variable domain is GAGVSQSPSNKVTEKGKDVELRCDPISGHTALYWYRQSLGQGLEFLIYFQGNSAPDKSGLPSDRFSAERTGGSVSTLTIQRTQQEDSAVYLCASSLPGLSGNTIYFGEGSWLTVV.

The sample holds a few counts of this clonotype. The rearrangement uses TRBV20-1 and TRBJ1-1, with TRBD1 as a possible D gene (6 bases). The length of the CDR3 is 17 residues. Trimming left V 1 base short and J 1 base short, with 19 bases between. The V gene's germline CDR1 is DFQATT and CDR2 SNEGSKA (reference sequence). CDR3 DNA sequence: TGCAGTGCTAGAGGGACCCAATGGACAGCCAGGAACACTGAAGCTTTCTTT. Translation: CSARGTQWTARNTEAFF.

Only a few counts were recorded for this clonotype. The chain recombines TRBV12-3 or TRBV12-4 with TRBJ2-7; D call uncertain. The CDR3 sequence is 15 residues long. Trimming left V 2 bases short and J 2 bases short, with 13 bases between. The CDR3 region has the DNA TGTGCCAGCAGTTTAACTTCGACGCCAGCCTACGAGCAGTACTTC. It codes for CASSLTSTPAYEQYF.

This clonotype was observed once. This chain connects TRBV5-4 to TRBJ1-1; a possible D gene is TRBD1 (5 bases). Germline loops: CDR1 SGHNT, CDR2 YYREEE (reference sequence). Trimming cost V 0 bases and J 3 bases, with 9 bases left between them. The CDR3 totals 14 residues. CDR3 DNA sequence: TGTGCCAGCAGCTTGGGACAGAGGGACACTGAAGCTTTCTTT. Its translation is CASSLGQRDTEAFF.

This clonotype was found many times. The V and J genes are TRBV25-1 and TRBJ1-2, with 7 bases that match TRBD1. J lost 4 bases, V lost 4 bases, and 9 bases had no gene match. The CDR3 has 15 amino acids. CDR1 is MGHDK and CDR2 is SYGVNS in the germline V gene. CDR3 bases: TGTGCCAGCAGTGTAAAACACAGGGGAAGCTATGGCTACACCTTC. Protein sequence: CASSVKHRGSYGYTF.

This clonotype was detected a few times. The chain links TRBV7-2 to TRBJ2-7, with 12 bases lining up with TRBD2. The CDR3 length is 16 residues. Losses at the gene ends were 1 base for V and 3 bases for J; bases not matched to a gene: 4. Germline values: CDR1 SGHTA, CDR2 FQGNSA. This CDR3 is CASSLVASGGVYEQYF. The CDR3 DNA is TGTGCCAGCAGCTTAGTTGCTAGCGGGGGGGTCTACGAGCAGTACTTC.

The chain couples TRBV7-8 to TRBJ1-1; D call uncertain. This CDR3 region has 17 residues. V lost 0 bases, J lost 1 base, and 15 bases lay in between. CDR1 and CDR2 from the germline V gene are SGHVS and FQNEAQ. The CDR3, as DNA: TGTGCCAGCAGCTTAGCCGCCGGGCGGTTCGGGAACACTGAAGCTTTCTTT. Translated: CASSLAAGRFGNTEAFF.

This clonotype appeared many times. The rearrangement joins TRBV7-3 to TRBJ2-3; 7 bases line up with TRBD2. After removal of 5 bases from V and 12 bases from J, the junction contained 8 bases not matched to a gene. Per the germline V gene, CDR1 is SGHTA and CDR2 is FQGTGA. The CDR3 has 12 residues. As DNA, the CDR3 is TGTGCCAGCAGCCGATTGGGGGGGAATCAGTATTTT. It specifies CASSRLGGNQYF.

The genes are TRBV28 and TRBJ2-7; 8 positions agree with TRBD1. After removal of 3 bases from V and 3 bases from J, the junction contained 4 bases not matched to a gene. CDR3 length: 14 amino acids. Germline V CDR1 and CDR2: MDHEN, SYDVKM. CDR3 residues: CASSFGRGLYEQYF. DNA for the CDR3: TGTGCCAGCAGTTTTGGCAGGGGGCTCTACGAGCAGTACTTC.

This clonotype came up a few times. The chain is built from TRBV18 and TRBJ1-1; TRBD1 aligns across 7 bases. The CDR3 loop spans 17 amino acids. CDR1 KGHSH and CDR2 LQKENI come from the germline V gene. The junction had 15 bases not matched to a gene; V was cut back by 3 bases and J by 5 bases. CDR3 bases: TGTGCCAGCTCACCTTCAGGACAGGTCGGGTTTCAGACTGAAGCTTTCTTT. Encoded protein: CASSPSGQVGFQTEAFF.

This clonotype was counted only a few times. The DNA for the CDR3 is TGCGCCAGCAGCTTGGCGGCGACTAGCGGGAGTACCGGGGAGCTGTTTTTT. Translating gives CASSLAATSGSTGELFF. This sequence joins TRBV5-1 and TRBJ2-2; 12 bases line up with TRBD2. The J segment lost 5 bases and the V segment lost 0 bases, leaving 5 bases of the junction unmatched. The CDR3 is 17 residues long. Germline CDR1 SGHRS, CDR2 YFSETQ.

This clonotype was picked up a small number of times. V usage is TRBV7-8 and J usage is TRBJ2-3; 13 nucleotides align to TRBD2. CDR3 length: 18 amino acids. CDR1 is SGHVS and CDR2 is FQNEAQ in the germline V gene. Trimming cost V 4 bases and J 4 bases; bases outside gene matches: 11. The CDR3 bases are TGTGCCAGCAGCTATGTAACCGGACTAGCGGGAGAGCCAGATACGCAGTATTTT. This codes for CASSYVTGLAGEPDTQYF.

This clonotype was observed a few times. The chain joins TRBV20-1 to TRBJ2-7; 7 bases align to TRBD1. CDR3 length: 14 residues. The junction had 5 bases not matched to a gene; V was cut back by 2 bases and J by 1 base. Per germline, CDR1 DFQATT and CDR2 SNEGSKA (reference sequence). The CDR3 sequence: CSARRDSSSYEQYF. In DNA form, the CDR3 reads TGCAGTGCTAGACGGGACAGCTCTTCCTACGAGCAGTACTTC.

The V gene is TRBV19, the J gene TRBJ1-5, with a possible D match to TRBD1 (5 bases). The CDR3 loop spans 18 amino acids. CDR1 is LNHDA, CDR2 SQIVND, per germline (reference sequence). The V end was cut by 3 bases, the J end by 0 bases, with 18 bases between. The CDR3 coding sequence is TGTGCCAGTAGTATTCCTTCAGACAGCTCCCCTAGCAATCAGCCCCAGCATTTT. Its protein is CASSIPSDSSPSNQPQHF.

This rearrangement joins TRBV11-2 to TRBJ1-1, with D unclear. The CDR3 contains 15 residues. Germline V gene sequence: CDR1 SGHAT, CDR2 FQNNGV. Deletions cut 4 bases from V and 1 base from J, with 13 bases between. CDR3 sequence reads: CASSSRPMGNTEAFF. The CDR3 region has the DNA TGTGCCAGCAGCTCCCGACCCATGGGGAACACTGAAGCTTTCTTT.

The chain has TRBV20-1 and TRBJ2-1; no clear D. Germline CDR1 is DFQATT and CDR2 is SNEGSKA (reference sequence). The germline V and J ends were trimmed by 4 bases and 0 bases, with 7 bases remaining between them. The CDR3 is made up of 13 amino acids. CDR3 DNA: TGCAGTGCTAACTATGGCTCCTACAATGAGCAGTTCTTC. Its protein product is CSANYGSYNEQFF.